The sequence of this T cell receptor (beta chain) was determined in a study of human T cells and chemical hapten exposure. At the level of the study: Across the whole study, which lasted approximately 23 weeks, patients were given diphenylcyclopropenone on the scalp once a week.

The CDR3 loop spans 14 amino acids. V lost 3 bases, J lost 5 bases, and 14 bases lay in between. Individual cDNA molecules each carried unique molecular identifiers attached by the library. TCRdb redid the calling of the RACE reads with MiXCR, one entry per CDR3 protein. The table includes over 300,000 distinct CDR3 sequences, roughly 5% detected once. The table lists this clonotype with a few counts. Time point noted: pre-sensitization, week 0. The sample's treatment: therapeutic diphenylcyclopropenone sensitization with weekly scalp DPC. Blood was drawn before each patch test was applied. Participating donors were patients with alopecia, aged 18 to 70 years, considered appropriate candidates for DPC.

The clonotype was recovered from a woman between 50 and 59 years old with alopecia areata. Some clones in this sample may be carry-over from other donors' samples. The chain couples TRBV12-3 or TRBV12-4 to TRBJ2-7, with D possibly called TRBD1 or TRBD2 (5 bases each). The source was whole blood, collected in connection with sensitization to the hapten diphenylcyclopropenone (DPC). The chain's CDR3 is CASSFAGASHEQYF. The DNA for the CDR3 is TGTGCCAGCAGTTTCGCCGGGGCGTCCCACGAGCAGTACTTC.